A selection of T cell receptor beta chains follows, all from one sample in a study of cytomegalovirus exposure and HLA in healthy donors. Clones were sequenced by immunoSEQ multiplex PCR, and TCRdb holds only the in-frame ones, with some missing. Of roughly 100,000 clones listed, approximately 77% are singletons. Input material: PBMCs. Source of these receptors: a woman in her thirties or forties in good health and CMV-seronegative. Both conserved end residues are part of each CDR3. A D gene is named only where the DNA matches it firmly. For some rows the clone size is stated as once, few or many, or as a class when expanded; others skip it.

cdr3_aa	cdr3_nt	v_call	j_call	clone_size	d_call
CASSGQPTYGYTF	TGTGCCAGCTCTGGACAGCCTACCTATGGCTACACCTTC	TRBV2	TRBJ1-2	.	.
CASSERTYGYTF	TGTGCCAGCAGCGAGCGAACGTATGGCTACACCTTC	TRBV14	TRBJ1-2	.	.
CAWSLILRDTQYF	TGTGCCTGGAGTCTTATCCTCCGGGATACGCAGTATTTT	TRBV30	TRBJ2-3	.	.
CASSSIDRGLTYEQYF	TGTGCCAGCAGCTCTATAGACAGGGGGTTAACCTACGAGCAGTACTTC	TRBV7-9	TRBJ2-7	.	TRBD1
CASSPDRGQTEAFF	TGTGCCAGCAGCCCGGACAGGGGGCAAACTGAAGCTTTCTTT	TRBV11-2	TRBJ1-1	.	TRBD1
CSVAEQKAFF	TGCAGCGTTGCCGAACAGAAAGCTTTCTTT	TRBV29-1	TRBJ1-1	.	.
CSVFFWGQVLMRINSPLHF	TGCAGCGTTTTTTTCTGGGGGCAGGTATTAATGAGGATTAATTCACCCCTCCACTTT	TRBV29-1	TRBJ1-6	.	.
CASSFRTGVGELFF	TGCGCCAGCAGCTTTCGGACAGGGGTCGGGGAGCTGTTTTTT	TRBV5-1	TRBJ2-2	.	TRBD1
CASSQGSLAGGLSSYEQYF	TGTGCCAGCAGCCAAGGGTCCCTAGCGGGGGGCCTCAGCTCCTACGAGCAGTACTTC	TRBV14	TRBJ2-7	.	TRBD2
CASSRTGKDGYTF	TGTGCCAGCAGCCGGACAGGGAAGGATGGCTACACCTTC	TRBV5-4	TRBJ1-2	.	TRBD1
CASSSGGVQEETQYF	TGTGCCAGCAGCTCAGGAGGGGTTCAGGAAGAGACCCAGTACTTC	TRBV5-5	TRBJ2-5	.	.
CASSDVGGTGELFF	TGTGCCAGCAGTGATGTAGGGGGCACCGGGGAGCTGTTTTTT	TRBV6-4	TRBJ2-2	medium-sized	.
CASSVPGGTGGNSNQPQHF	TGTGCCAGCAGTGTCCCGGGGGGGACAGGGGGGAATAGCAATCAGCCCCAGCATTTT	TRBV2	TRBJ1-5	.	TRBD1
CATRRGGVGTEAFF	TGTGCCACGCGCAGAGGGGGCGTGGGCACTGAAGCTTTCTTT	TRBV19	TRBJ1-1	.	TRBD1
CASSHGQGGQETQYF	TGTGCCAGCTCCCACGGACAGGGAGGGCAAGAGACCCAGTACTTC	TRBV18	TRBJ2-5	few	.
CASSQGFDEQFF	TGTGCCAGCAGCCAGGGGTTCGATGAGCAGTTCTTC	TRBV5-6	TRBJ2-1	few	.
CASSQDRQGVYGYTF	TGCGCCAGCAGCCAAGATAGACAGGGGGTATATGGCTACACCTTC	TRBV4-3	TRBJ1-2	once	TRBD1
CASKGTGSRGYTF	TGTGCCTCCAAGGGAACAGGGAGTCGTGGCTACACCTTC	TRBV19	TRBJ1-2	.	.
CASSLGGGSRAYEQYF	TGTGCCAGCAGCCTAGGGGGGGGCAGTAGGGCCTACGAGCAGTACTTC	TRBV2	TRBJ2-7	.	.
CASSPRDRATDTQYF	TGCGCCAGCAGCCCCCGGGACAGGGCCACAGATACGCAGTATTTT	TRBV4-3	TRBJ2-3	.	TRBD1
CASTSGGMINHGYTF	TGCGCCAGCACTAGTGGCGGCATGATCAATCATGGCTACACCTTC	TRBV5-1	TRBJ1-2	.	.
CASSFGLAGTLATQYF	TGTGCCAGCAGCTTCGGACTAGCGGGGACTTTAGCTACGCAGTATTTT	TRBV7-6	TRBJ2-3	.	TRBD2